The next 23 T cell receptor beta chains were all read from a single sample in a study of long-term antiretroviral therapy in people with HIV. At the survey level, the v3.0 immunoSEQ assay was run. Libraries were prepared by immunoSEQ multiplex PCR; TCRdb keeps only in-frame clonotypes and omits some of them. This sample carries 35,000 to 55,000 clones, 90% to 95% of them seen once, and the ten largest clones take 2.5% to 3.5%. The sequenced sample was unsorted PBMCs, obtained 3.7 years after starting antiretroviral therapy. All receptors come from a woman aged 45-65 years with HIV.

V and J are TRBV7-9 and TRBJ2-2; D not certain. This CDR3 has 13 amino acids. The V gene's germline CDR1 is SEHNR and CDR2 FQNEAQ (reference sequence). Trimming removed 5 bases at V and 1 base at J, with 5 bases between. The DNA for the CDR3 is TGTGCCAGCAGCATCAGGAACACCGGGGAGCTGTTTTTT. It encodes CASSIRNTGELFF.

The J gene is TRBJ1-5, the V gene TRBV5-5; possible D gene TRBD1, 5 bases. Trimming removed 4 bases at V and 4 bases at J, with 18 bases between. The CDR3 covers 16 residues. Germline V gene data show CDR1 as SGHKS and CDR2 as YYEKEE (reference sequence). In nucleotides, the CDR3 is TGTGCCAGCAGCCAACTCGGCGGGACCTCGAATCAGCCCCAGCATTTT. This gives the protein CASSQLGGTSNQPQHF.

This chain connects TRBV5-6 to TRBJ1-6; D not certain. V gave up 4 bases and J gave up 9 bases, with 17 bases separating them. Germline CDR1 SGHDT, CDR2 YYEEEE. CDR3 size: 15 residues. The CDR3 region has the DNA TGTGCCAGCAGCCCTGGACCCCAAGGTAGTTCACCCCTCCACTTT. Translating it yields CASSPGPQGSSPLHF.

The chain has TRBV5-1 and TRBJ1-5; D gene ambiguous. Trimming shortened V by 0 bases and J by 7 bases, and 11 bases separated the two germline ends. The CDR3 has 14 residues. Germline V gene data show CDR1 as SGHRS and CDR2 as YFSETQ. DNA of the CDR3: TGCGCCAGCAGCTTGGAGGCAGGTCGACAGCCCCAGCATTTT. Amino acids: CASSLEAGRQPQHF.

The chain has TRBV10-3 and TRBJ2-5; D tentatively fits TRBD1 or TRBD2 (6 bases each). V lost 3 bases, J lost 5 bases, and 16 bases lay in between. The CDR3 loop spans 15 amino acids. Germline assignment: CDR1 ENHRY and CDR2 SYGVKD. The CDR3 reads CAISDYPGAGETQYF. CDR3 DNA: TGTGCCATCAGTGATTATCCGGGGGCCGGGGAGACCCAGTACTTC.

The rearrangement joins TRBV27 to TRBJ2-7; 10 bases are a match to TRBD1. V shed 6 bases and J 7 bases; nucleotides not matched to a gene: 3. Per germline, CDR1 MNHEY and CDR2 SMNVEV (reference sequence). The CDR3 has 12 amino acids. Written as DNA, the CDR3 is TGTGCCAGCAGGACAGGGGGCAGGGAGCAGTACTTC. It yields the protein CASRTGGREQYF.

The rearrangement joins TRBV27 to TRBJ1-4, with D perhaps TRBD1 (6 bases). Trimming stripped 2 bases from V and 4 bases from J, with 11 bases between. The germline V gene encodes CDR1 MNHEY and CDR2 SMNVEV (reference sequence). The CDR3 is 15 residues long. The CDR3 loop is CASSLQGTINEKLFF. The CDR3 DNA follows: TGTGCCAGCAGTTTACAGGGGACTATTAATGAAAAACTGTTTTTT.

The chain couples TRBV7-2 to TRBJ1-6; the D gene is possibly TRBD1 (5 bases). Germline CDR1 SGHTA, CDR2 FQGNSA. The length of the CDR3 is 14 residues. V was cut by 2 bases and J by 10 bases, with 12 bases left in between. The CDR3 DNA reads as TGTGCCAGCAGCTTACAGGGAAAGGGCTCACCCCTCCACTTT. Translated: CASSLQGKGSPLHF.

The rearrangement joins TRBV6-5 to TRBJ1-2; tentative D call: TRBD1 (6 bases). Looked up from germline, CDR1 is MNHEY and CDR2 is SVGAGI. This CDR3 is 12 amino acids long. The V gene lost 10 bases and the J gene lost 6 bases, with 15 bases spanning the gap. CDR3 in amino acids: CATENRVDGYTF. In nucleotides, the CDR3 is TGTGCCACCGAGAACAGGGTAGATGGCTACACCTTC.

This clone has a handful of counts. The chain joins TRBV4-2 to TRBJ2-2; TRBD1 matches at 7 bases. CDR1 is LGHNA, CDR2 YNFKEQ, per germline. This CDR3 region has 15 residues. V shed 4 bases, J shed 1 base, and the junction held 3 bases outside the gene matches. CDR3 sequence: CASSPTGLNTGELFF. The CDR3 DNA reads TGTGCCAGCAGCCCGACAGGGCTGAACACCGGGGAGCTGTTTTTT.

This clone was counted a single time. The chain employs TRBV10-3 and TRBJ1-1, with D tentatively TRBD1 (5 bases). CDR3 length: 14 residues. V lost 0 bases, J lost 5 bases, and 10 bases lay in between. CDR1 ENHRY and CDR2 SYGVKD come from the germline V gene. CDR3 sequence reads: CAISESGGVTEAFF. CDR3 sequence (DNA): TGTGCCATCAGTGAGTCAGGAGGGGTGACTGAAGCTTTCTTT.

The V gene is TRBV5-1, the J gene TRBJ1-1; D might be TRBD1 (5 bases). Between the trimmed V and J ends, which lost 8 bases and 4 bases, there was a span of 15 bases. In germline, CDR1 is SGHRS, CDR2 YFSETQ. The length of the CDR3 is 13 residues. The CDR3 is CASWQGVGTEAFF. The DNA of the CDR3 is TGCGCCAGTTGGCAGGGAGTCGGCACTGAAGCTTTCTTT.

This chain uses TRBV9 with TRBJ1-2; 8 nucleotides agree with TRBD1. There are 15 residues in the CDR3. J lost 6 bases, V lost 2 bases, and 9 bases had no gene match. From germline, CDR1 is SGDLS and CDR2 YYNGEE. CDR3 in amino acids: CASSVDRTGRNGYTF. The CDR3, as DNA: TGTGCCAGCAGCGTCGACCGGACAGGGAGGAATGGCTACACCTTC.

This chain joins TRBV11-1 and TRBJ2-1, with D unresolved. This CDR3 has 15 amino acids. Trimming took 2 bases from V and 2 from J, leaving 10 bases between them. CDR1 and CDR2 (germline): SGHAT, FQDESV (reference sequence). CDR3 DNA sequence: TGTGCCAGCAGCTTAAGACCGATGACCTACAATGAGCAGTTCTTC. It yields the protein CASSLRPMTYNEQFF.

V is TRBV29-1 and J is TRBJ1-3; D ambiguous. The V end was cut by 0 bases, the J end by 7 bases, with 7 bases between. This CDR3 contains 12 residues. The germline CDR1 and CDR2 sequences are SQVTM and ANQGSEA. The CDR3 loop reads CSVEDPVNTIYF. As DNA, the CDR3 is TGCAGCGTTGAAGACCCCGTTAACACCATATATTTT.

The CDR3 nucleotides are TGTGCCAGCAGTCCTACCCGACAGGGTCGGAATGTAGGACTGTTTTTT. Translating gives CASSPTRQGRNVGLFF. This sequence joins TRBV9 and TRBJ1-4; 7 nucleotides line up with TRBD1. This CDR3 is built from 16 residues. Germline assignment: CDR1 SGDLS and CDR2 YYNGEE. With 5 bases clipped from V and 13 bases from J, the junction kept 20 bases outside the gene matches.

The V call is TRBV14, the J call TRBJ1-1, with D uncertain. This CDR3 contains 13 residues. The germline gives CDR1 SGHDN, CDR2 FVKESK. V was clipped by 4 bases and J by 1 base, with 7 bases between them. The CDR3 region is CASSLQRNTEAFF. As DNA, the CDR3 is TGTGCCAGCAGCCTTCAGAGGAACACTGAAGCTTTCTTT.

V gene TRBV27 combines with J gene TRBJ2-2; no firm D call. The V end lost 6 bases, the J end lost 5 bases, and 13 bases lay between the germline ends. The CDR3 runs to 14 residues. In germline, CDR1 is MNHEY, CDR2 SMNVEV (reference sequence). CDR3 loop: CASSPVQGTGELFF. DNA for the CDR3: TGTGCCAGCAGCCCGGTTCAAGGTACCGGGGAGCTGTTTTTT.

This chain joins TRBV10-3 and TRBJ2-1, with 13 bases that match TRBD2. The CDR3 length is 16 residues. V shed 5 bases and J 7 bases; nucleotides not matched to a gene: 8. The germline gives CDR1 ENHRY, CDR2 SYGVKD. The CDR3 loop is CAISTRLAGGSNEQFF. The DNA for the CDR3 is TGTGCCATCAGTACCCGACTAGCGGGGGGTTCAAATGAGCAGTTCTTC.

This rearrangement joins TRBV13 to TRBJ2-6, with 9 bases identical to TRBD1. Trimming removed 6 bases from V and 0 bases from J; junction bases left unmatched: 6. Germline V CDR1 and CDR2: PRHDT, FYEKMQ (reference sequence). The CDR3 length is 17 residues. The CDR3: CASSSGTGFSGANVLTF. The CDR3 DNA is TGTGCCAGCAGTTCCGGGACAGGGTTCTCTGGGGCCAACGTCCTGACTTTC.

In its sample, this clone was seen a few times. The rearrangement links TRBV25-1 to TRBJ1-5; D gene ambiguous. V lost 11 bases and J 1 base, leaving 9 bases between the germline ends. Germline loops: CDR1 MGHDK, CDR2 SYGVNS. CDR3 length: 12 amino acids. The CDR3 sequence: CASAGSNQPQHF. CDR3 in DNA: TGTGCCTCAGCAGGCAGCAATCAGCCCCAGCATTTT.

V and J are TRBV10-3 and TRBJ1-6; 9 positions match TRBD1. The CDR3 length is 14 residues. The V segment lost 7 bases and the J segment 6 bases; nucleotides outside the gene matches: 4. The germline V gene has CDR1 ENHRY and CDR2 SYGVKD. The CDR3 DNA is TGTGCCATCACTGGACAGGGGCTTAATTCACCCCTCCACTTT. It yields the protein CAITGQGLNSPLHF.

This clone was seen only once. The rearrangement links TRBV5-8 to TRBJ1-2; D gene unclear. Germline CDR1 SGHTS, CDR2 YDEGEE. The length of the CDR3 is 12 residues. V was trimmed by 7 bases and J by 4 bases, leaving 11 bases between them. The CDR3 sequence: CASGRSRYGYTF. CDR3 in DNA: TGTGCCAGCGGACGGTCTCGCTATGGCTACACCTTC.